The 5 T cell receptor beta chains given below trace back to one sample, sequenced in a study of blood T cell repertoires in COVID-19. Profiled with immunoSEQ multiplex PCR; TCRdb holds only in-frame clones, not every one. The sample gives roughly 400,000 clones, roughly nine tenths of which show up once; 0.8% to 0.9% is in the top ten. What was sequenced was PBMCs or T cells enriched from blood (not recorded which). These receptors were collected from a woman aged 40-49 years who had been exposed to COVID-19.

The V call is TRBV27, the J call TRBJ1-2, with 9 bases matching TRBD1. Germline V CDR1 and CDR2: MNHEY, SMNVEV (reference sequence). The length of the CDR3 is 15 residues. V lost 5 bases and J lost 3; bases outside the gene matches: 7. The CDR3 loop is CASSPGTGFDYGYTF. CDR3 nucleotides: TGTGCCAGCAGTCCCGGGACAGGGTTTGACTATGGCTACACCTTC.

This sequence joins TRBV14 and TRBJ2-1, with 7 bases matching TRBD2. CDR3 length: 13 residues. V dropped 1 base and J dropped 10; count of bases not matched to a gene: 4. Germline CDR1 SGHDN, CDR2 FVKESK. CDR3 in DNA: TGTGCCAGCAGCCAAGCACTAGCGTACGAGCAGTTCTTC. Amino acid sequence: CASSQALAYEQFF.

The V gene is TRBV24-1, the J gene TRBJ1-2; tentatively, D is TRBD1 (5 bases). The germline gives CDR1 KGHDR, CDR2 SFDVKD. CDR3 size: 14 residues. The V end lost 4 bases, the J end lost 2 bases, and 10 bases lay between the germline ends. The chain's CDR3 is CATSEATVNYGYTF. CDR3 nucleotides: TGTGCCACCAGTGAGGCGACAGTCAACTATGGCTACACCTTC.

This chain uses TRBV10-3 with TRBJ2-5, with D possibly TRBD2 on 5 matching bases. The CDR3 has 13 residues. V was pared by 9 bases and J by 2 bases, with 13 bases between. Germline V gene data show CDR1 as ENHRY and CDR2 as SYGVKD. In nucleotides, the CDR3 is TGTGCCATGCAGAGGGTCCCTCAAGAGACCCAGTACTTC. This sequence encodes CAMQRVPQETQYF.

The J gene is TRBJ2-1, the V gene TRBV24-1; 11 bases map to TRBD2. The CDR3 covers 16 residues. Trimming cost V 4 bases and J 5 bases; bases outside gene matches: 6. Germline V lookup: CDR1 KGHDR, CDR2 SFDVKD. This CDR3 is CATSDSLAGVNNEQFF. Here the CDR3 DNA reads TGTGCCACCAGTGACTCACTAGCGGGAGTTAACAATGAGCAGTTCTTC.